This TCR beta chain was documented in a study of control samples from healthy donors and cancer patients. The CDR3 length is 15 residues. The junction had 3 bases not matched to a gene; V was cut back by 5 bases and J by 0 bases. The V gene's germline CDR1 is SEHNR and CDR2 FQNEAQ (reference sequence). Only in-frame clones appear in the TCRdb table, and some are missing; sequencing was by immunoSEQ multiplex PCR. The table has 110,000 to 150,000 clones, under 90% seen once. The material sequenced was blood. This clonotype originated in a man aged 30 to 39 in good health. This sequence joins TRBV7-9 and TRBJ2-3, with 9 bases that match TRBD2. In nucleotides, the CDR3 is TGTGCCAGCAGCCTTAGCGGGGGCAGCACAGATACGCAGTATTTT. Protein product: CASSLSGGSTDTQYF.